This T cell receptor beta chain was captured in a study of cytomegalovirus exposure and HLA in healthy donors. The wider study: T cells numbering about 179 million yielded approximately 100 million unique TCR beta sequences in an earlier analysis. Study results and limitations: Only CMV serostatus was available as immune exposure information. High sensitivity and specificity were reportedly achieved when the classifier diagnosed cytomegalovirus status. The authors considered a cluster of highly shared sequence variants likely to be a sequencing artifact.

Amplification used 60 Vbeta primers and 13 Jbeta primers. The table came from immunoSEQ multiplex PCR; TCRdb's copy has only in-frame clones and leaves some out. Counted here are about 82,000 clones, around 10% occurring once; the ten biggest clones make up roughly 22%. Points on this clone: The antigen is not known.

The CDR3 is 11 residues long. CDR1 and CDR2 (germline): GTSNPN, SVGIG (reference sequence). Trimming took 1 base from V and 8 from J, leaving 8 bases between them. The J gene is TRBJ1-2, the V gene TRBV30; D perhaps matches TRBD1 (5 bases). The specimen sequenced was PBMCs. This TCR derives from a man in his sixties in good health and CMV-seropositive. CDR3 protein: CAWSGGTGYTF. In DNA form, the CDR3 reads TGTGCCTGGAGTGGCGGGACCGGCTACACCTTC.